The 20 T cell receptor beta chains below were found in one sample sequenced in a study of blood T cell repertoires in COVID-19. Generated by immunoSEQ multiplex PCR, the TCRdb table keeps only in-frame clones and is missing some. Of over 50,000 clones listed, about 85% are singletons. The specimen was peripheral blood. These receptors all come from a human donor in a cohort sampled during active COVID-19.

The V and J genes are TRBV6-2 or TRBV6-3 and TRBJ1-2; a possible D gene is TRBD1 (6 bases). The CDR3 sequence is 17 residues long. From germline, CDR1 is MNHEY and CDR2 SVGEGT. V lost 1 base and J lost 4, with 19 bases in between. CDR3 DNA: TGTGCCAGCAGTTACTTGCTCGCTCGTCGCAGGGGCTATGGCTACACCTTC. The encoded protein is CASSYLLARRRGYGYTF.

The chain links TRBV15 to TRBJ2-1, with 8 bases that match TRBD2. The CDR3 sequence is 16 residues long. Germline-derived CDR1 and CDR2 are LNHNV and YYDKDF (reference sequence). Losses at the gene ends were 8 bases for V and 0 bases for J; bases not matched to a gene: 9. This CDR3 is CATRRGASSSYNEQFF. The CDR3 bases are TGTGCCACCCGGCGGGGGGCGTCCAGCTCCTACAATGAGCAGTTCTTC.

J is TRBJ1-2 and V is TRBV5-1; 12 positions agree with TRBD1. V dropped 4 bases and J dropped 7; count of bases not matched to a gene: 8. The CDR3 runs to 15 residues. Germline values: CDR1 SGHRS, CDR2 YFSETQ. This chain's CDR3 is CASSLSGQGASGYTF. The CDR3 bases are TGCGCCAGCAGCCTATCGGGACAGGGGGCGTCTGGCTACACCTTC.

This rearrangement joins TRBV5-1 to TRBJ1-2; 7 positions match TRBD1. CDR1 is SGHRS, CDR2 YFSETQ, per germline. V lost 4 bases, J lost 0 bases, and 3 bases stayed unmatched. CDR3 length: 14 amino acids. The CDR3 spells CASSPQGANYGYTF. CDR3 sequence (DNA): TGCGCCAGCAGCCCGCAGGGGGCTAACTATGGCTACACCTTC.

The chain carries TRBV9 and TRBJ2-1; perhaps TRBD2 as D (6 bases). Trimming shortened V by 2 bases and J by 12 bases, and 15 bases separated the two germline ends. This CDR3 has 13 residues. Germline values: CDR1 SGDLS, CDR2 YYNGEE. The CDR3 here is CASSVWFGGGQFF. As DNA, the CDR3 is TGTGCCAGCAGCGTTTGGTTTGGGGGAGGGCAGTTCTTC.

The chain employs TRBV29-1 and TRBJ2-3; D might be TRBD2 (6 bases). Germline V gene sequence: CDR1 SQVTM, CDR2 ANQGSEA. The CDR3 runs to 13 residues. Trimming left V 7 bases short and J 2 bases short, with 13 bases between. The CDR3 coding sequence is TGCAGCGGCGCCGCGGGGCTCACAGATACGCAGTATTTT. Amino acid sequence: CSGAAGLTDTQYF.

The chain has TRBV5-1 and TRBJ2-5; 13 positions match TRBD2. V shed 2 bases and J 5 bases; nucleotides not matched to a gene: 15. This CDR3 comprises 19 residues. Germline CDR1 and CDR2: SGHRS and YFSETQ. Here the CDR3 DNA reads TGCGCCAGCAGCTTAAGTTATCTCAGGACTAGCGGGAGTTATGAGACCCAGTACTTC. Translation gives CASSLSYLRTSGSYETQYF.

This sequence joins TRBV6-4 and TRBJ1-1; D gene uncertain. Between the trimmed V and J ends, which lost 3 bases and 5 bases, there was a span of 13 bases. Per the germline V gene, CDR1 is MRHNA and CDR2 is SNTAGT. The CDR3 runs to 14 residues. CDR3 residues: CASSDSSRGTEAFF. CDR3 nucleotides: TGTGCCAGCAGTGATTCCAGTCGAGGGACTGAAGCTTTCTTT.

The chain recombines TRBV15 with TRBJ1-5; 7 nucleotides align to TRBD1. The CDR3 contains 14 residues. From germline, CDR1 is LNHNV and CDR2 YYDKDF (reference sequence). The V segment lost 8 bases and the J segment 7 bases; nucleotides outside the gene matches: 11. CDR3 protein: CATAGRGWGQPQHF. The DNA for the CDR3 is TGTGCCACCGCGGGCAGGGGGTGGGGGCAGCCCCAGCATTTT.

The chain is built from TRBV24-1 and TRBJ2-3, with 9 positions matching TRBD2. The CDR3 is 16 amino acids. Germline CDR1 reads KGHDR; CDR2 reads SFDVKD. V shed 2 bases and J 4 bases; nucleotides not matched to a gene: 6. Here the CDR3 DNA reads TGTGCCACCAGTGATTCAGCGGGAGGATTCGCAGATACGCAGTATTTT. Amino acid sequence: CATSDSAGGFADTQYF.

There are a few counts of this clone. Distinct nucleotide sequences in the sample also encode this CDR3. The chain is built from TRBV6-5 and TRBJ1-5, with a weak D call TRBD1 (5 bases). The germline CDR1 and CDR2 sequences are MNHEY and SVGAGI. V dropped 9 bases and J dropped 2 bases, with 11 bases sitting between them. The CDR3 spans 13 residues. CDR3 in DNA: TGTGCCAGTACCCCGGGGGGCAATCAGCCCCAGCATTTT. Its translation: CASTPGGNQPQHF.

The V gene is TRBV4-2, the J gene TRBJ2-3; TRBD2 agrees at 11 bases. The germline gives CDR1 LGHNA, CDR2 YNFKEQ. J gave up 4 bases and V 0 bases, and 6 bases lay outside the gene matches. This CDR3 is built from 17 residues. CDR3 sequence (DNA): TGTGCCAGCAGCCAAGATTTAGCGGGAGGGCTCCCAGATACGCAGTATTTT. Translating gives CASSQDLAGGLPDTQYF.

The chain combines TRBV6-5 with TRBJ1-5; perhaps TRBD1 as D (6 bases). Trimming stripped 4 bases from V and 8 bases from J, with 15 bases between. The V gene's germline CDR1 is MNHEY and CDR2 SVGAGI. The length of the CDR3 is 14 residues. The CDR3 loop reads CASSSTSGEKPQHF. DNA for the CDR3: TGTGCCAGCAGTTCTACCTCAGGGGAAAAGCCCCAGCATTTT.

The rearrangement uses TRBV13 and TRBJ1-2; D gene unclear. Trimming pared 3 bases from V and 0 bases from J, leaving 17 bases between. There are 17 residues in the CDR3. Germline assignment: CDR1 PRHDT and CDR2 FYEKMQ (reference sequence). This CDR3 reads CASSLRALPRTNYGYTF. For the CDR3, the DNA is TGTGCCAGCAGCTTGAGGGCGCTTCCGCGAACTAACTATGGCTACACCTTC.

The chain uses TRBV11-2 and TRBJ2-2, with TRBD2 matching 9 bases. The CDR3 is made up of 16 amino acids. CDR1 is SGHAT and CDR2 is FQNNGV in the germline V gene. Losses at the gene ends were 5 bases for V and 2 bases for J; bases not matched to a gene: 6. DNA for the CDR3: TGTGCCAGCAGCAACCGCGGGGGGGTTAACACCGGGGAGCTGTTTTTT. This encodes CASSNRGGVNTGELFF.

The V gene is TRBV7-2, the J gene TRBJ2-1, with TRBD1 matching 8 bases. The CDR3 length is 16 residues. The junction had 12 bases not matched to a gene; V was cut back by 3 bases and J by 8 bases. Germline CDR1 reads SGHTA; CDR2 reads FQGNSA. The CDR3 bases are TGTGCCAGCAGCTTCCTTCCCCCAGCAGGGGGCGATGAGCAGTTCTTC. Amino acids: CASSFLPPAGGDEQFF.

V usage is TRBV27 and J usage is TRBJ1-6; no clear D gene. Trimming shortened V by 3 bases and J by 8 bases, and 17 bases separated the two germline ends. Germline V lookup: CDR1 MNHEY, CDR2 SMNVEV (reference sequence). The CDR3 spans 16 residues. The CDR3 region has the DNA TGTGCCAGCAGTTTTATACTCGGCAGGTTCTATTCACCCCTCCACTTT. Translated, it gives CASSFILGRFYSPLHF.

The chain links TRBV29-1 to TRBJ2-5; 13 bases are shared with TRBD2. The germline CDR1 and CDR2 sequences are SQVTM and ANQGSEA. Germline trimming cut 4 bases from V and 1 base from J; bases unmatched to any gene: 3. The CDR3 spans 15 residues. The chain's CDR3 is CSVGTSGRVQETQYF. CDR3 coding DNA: TGCAGCGTTGGGACTAGCGGGAGAGTCCAAGAGACCCAGTACTTC.

The chain uses TRBV2 and TRBJ2-7; D perhaps matches TRBD1 (6 bases). Trimming left V 7 bases short and J 9 bases short, with 25 bases between. This CDR3 has 15 amino acids. Per germline, CDR1 SNHLY and CDR2 FYNNEI. In DNA, the CDR3 is TGTGCCAGCATCCTGACGGAGACAGGCGGAGCTGGGCAGTACTTC. Its translation is CASILTETGGAGQYF.

The chain carries TRBV10-3 and TRBJ1-6; 10 nucleotides line up with TRBD1. CDR3 size: 14 residues. Trimming removed 4 bases from V and 9 bases from J; junction bases left unmatched: 3. Germline lookup yields CDR1 ENHRY and CDR2 SYGVKD. The CDR3 reads CAISAGTGVSPLHF. The CDR3 DNA reads as TGTGCCATCAGTGCCGGGACAGGGGTTTCACCCCTCCACTTT.